This T cell receptor beta chain was sequenced during a study of T cells in Graves' hyperthyroidism and ophthalmopathy. This clonotype came up many times. Per germline, CDR1 ENHRY and CDR2 SYGVKD. This CDR3 has 14 amino acids. Trimming removed 6 bases from V and 5 bases from J; junction bases left unmatched: 5. Regions amplified from RNA transcripts were the TCR beta CDR3 regions. An initial round of RT-PCR targeting the TCR CDR3 relied on the HTBI primer set. TCRdb processed the multiplex PCR reads anew with MiXCR; each CDR3 protein has one entry. The sample records about 840,000 distinct CDR3 sequences, over 35% being singletons.

Input material: blood. This chain uses TRBV10-3 with TRBJ1-4, with 8 bases aligning to TRBD1. The receptor was isolated from a man between 18 and 35 years old with Graves' hyperthyroidism. The CDR3 region is CAISETGANEKLFF. The CDR3 DNA reads TGTGCCATCAGCGAGACAGGGGCGAATGAAAAACTGTTTTTT.